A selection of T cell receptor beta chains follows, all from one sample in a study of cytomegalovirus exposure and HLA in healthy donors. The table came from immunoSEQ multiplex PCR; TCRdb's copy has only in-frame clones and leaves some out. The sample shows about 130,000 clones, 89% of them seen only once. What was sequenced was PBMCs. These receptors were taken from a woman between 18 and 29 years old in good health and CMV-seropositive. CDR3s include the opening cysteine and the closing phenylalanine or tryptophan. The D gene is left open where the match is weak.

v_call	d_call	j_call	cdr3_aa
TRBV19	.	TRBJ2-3	CASSIRLTDTQYF
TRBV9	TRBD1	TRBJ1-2	CASSVAPDRVDYGYTF
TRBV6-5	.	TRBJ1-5	CASSDQDQPQHF
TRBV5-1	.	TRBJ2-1	CASSPRGGDTYNEQFF
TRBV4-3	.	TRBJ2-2	CASSQDVYDREAGELFF
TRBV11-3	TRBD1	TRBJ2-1	CASSLDPGQGYVEQFF
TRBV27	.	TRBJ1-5	CASSSYQQGSFQPQHF
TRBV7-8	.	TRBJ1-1	CASSRQVAGNTEAFF
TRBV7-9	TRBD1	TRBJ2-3	CASTPGTGSTDTQYF
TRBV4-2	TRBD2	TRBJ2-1	CASSQFGGASYNEQFF
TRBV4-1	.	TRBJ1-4	CASSQGGPNEKLFF
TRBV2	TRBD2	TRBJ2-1	CASSEVGGGAYNEQFF
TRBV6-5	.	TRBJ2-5	CASSYWPQETQYF
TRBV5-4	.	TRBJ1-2	CASSLDSQGGYTF
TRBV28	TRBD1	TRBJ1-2	CASSSPPGTGGDYGYTF
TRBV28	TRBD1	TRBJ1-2	CASRDQDRAGYTF
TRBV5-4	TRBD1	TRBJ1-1	CASRNTGDTEAFF
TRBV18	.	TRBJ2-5	CASSEETQYF
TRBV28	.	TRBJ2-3	CASSLRKASRRADTQYF
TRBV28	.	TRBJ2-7	CASSSYDRPYEQYF
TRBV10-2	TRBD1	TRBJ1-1	CASSNWDSKAFF
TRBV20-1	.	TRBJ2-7	CSAPLGLEQYF
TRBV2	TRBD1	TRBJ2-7	CASSEPGQGRYEQYF
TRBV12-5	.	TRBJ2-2	CASGFHVHVTGNLNTGELFF
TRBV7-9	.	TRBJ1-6	CASSLAGGGSPLHF
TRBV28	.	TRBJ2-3	CASIPSSVHTSTDTQYF
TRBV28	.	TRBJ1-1	CASSLAENTEAFF
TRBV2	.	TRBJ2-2	CASREGRNTGELFF
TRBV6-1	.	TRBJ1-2	CASITGPPGNGYTF
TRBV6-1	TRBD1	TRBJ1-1	CASSEIRGQVGAFF
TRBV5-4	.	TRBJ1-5	CASSLQGLGQPQHF
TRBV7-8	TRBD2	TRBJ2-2	CASILRTAGDFAGELFF
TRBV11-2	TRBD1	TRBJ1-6	CASSLKQGGLHF
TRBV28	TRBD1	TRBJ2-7	CASGSTGTGSYEQYF
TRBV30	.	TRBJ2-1	CACIRGGSYNEQFF
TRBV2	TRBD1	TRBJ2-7	CASLGAGGRNEQYF
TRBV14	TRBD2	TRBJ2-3	CASSNLAGGPHNTQYF
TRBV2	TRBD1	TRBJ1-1	CASRTETGGHTEAFF
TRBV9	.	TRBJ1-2	CASSPRYGYTF
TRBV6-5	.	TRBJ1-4	CASSMTATNEKLFF
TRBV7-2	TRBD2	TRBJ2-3	CASSQGLAGGLDTQYF
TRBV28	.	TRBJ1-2	CASSPSGGALYGYTF
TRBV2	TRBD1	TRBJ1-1	CASSRDRGGNTEAFF
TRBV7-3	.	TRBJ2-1	CASSLGDHEQFF
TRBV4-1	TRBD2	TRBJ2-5	CASSQTSGGQETQYF
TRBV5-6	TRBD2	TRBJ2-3	CASSLGLAGGIASTDTQYF
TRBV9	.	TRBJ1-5	CASSVEAGDQPQHF
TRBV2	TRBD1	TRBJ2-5	CASTALWDSETQYF
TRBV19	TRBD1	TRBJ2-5	CASRDRLETQYF
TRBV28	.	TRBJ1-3	CASSAGHGNTIYF